Below, 6 T cell receptor beta chains from the same sample are listed, as sequenced in a study of CD8+CD57+ T cells in acquired aplastic anemia. Profiles of TCR beta VDJ and CDR3 were generated from a genomic DNA template. TCRdb re-derived calls from the reads in MiXCR, one entry per CDR3 protein. The sample holds 200,000 or so distinct CDR3 sequences, 55% to 70% seen once. Source material: sorted CD4+, CD8+, or CD8+CD57+ T cells (not recorded which) from PBMCs. Every receptor here comes from a human donor with severe aplastic anemia or a healthy control (not recorded which).

The rearrangement joins TRBV10-3 to TRBJ2-1; 15 nucleotides align to TRBD2. Looked up from germline, CDR1 is ENHRY and CDR2 is SYGVKD. After removal of 4 bases from V and 3 bases from J, the junction contained 4 bases not matched to a gene. CDR3 length: 17 amino acids. The CDR3 DNA follows: TGTGCCATCAGTGGGGGACTAGCGGGAGGTAACTACAATGAGCAGTTCTTC. It yields the protein CAISGGLAGGNYNEQFF.

The sample holds many counts of this clonotype. At one end the junction does not follow the germline gene, possibly because of a read error. This chain connects TRBV20-1 to TRBJ2-3; no definite D call. Germline loops: CDR1 DFQATT, CDR2 SNEGSKA (reference sequence). The CDR3 runs 14 residues. The chain's CDR3 is CSARDSIVADTQYF. CDR3 in DNA: TGCAGTGCCAGAGACTCGATCGTAGCAGATACGCAGTATTTT.

This clonotype was found many times. The chain employs TRBV7-6 and TRBJ2-5; TRBD1 matches at 8 bases. Germline assignment: CDR1 SGHVS and CDR2 FNYEAQ. After removal of 5 bases from V and 5 bases from J, the junction contained 4 bases not matched to a gene. This CDR3 comprises 13 residues. CDR3 sequence reads: CASSLDRDETQYF. The CDR3 DNA reads as TGTGCCAGCAGCCTGGACAGGGATGAGACCCAGTACTTC.

This clonotype was found many times. This chain joins TRBV27 and TRBJ2-7; D gene unclear. The CDR3 sequence is 11 residues long. CDR1 is MNHEY and CDR2 is SMNVEV in the germline V gene (reference sequence). V gave up 6 bases and J gave up 3 bases, with 6 bases separating them. The CDR3 loop reads CASSYGYEQYF. CDR3 DNA: TGTGCCAGCAGCTATGGCTACGAGCAGTACTTC.

The rearrangement uses TRBV19 and TRBJ2-6; 9 bases are shared with TRBD1. Germline loops: CDR1 LNHDA, CDR2 SQIVND (reference sequence). This CDR3 region has 17 residues. V lost 5 bases and J lost 3; bases outside the gene matches: 8. CDR3: CASSAWTGDSGANVLTF. The CDR3, as DNA: TGTGCCAGTAGTGCGTGGACAGGGGACAGTGGGGCCAACGTCCTGACTTTC.

Regarding this clonotype: A single base separates this from a much larger clone, so it may be a read error. The rearrangement joins TRBV10-3 to TRBJ2-1; TRBD1 matches 11 bases. Losses at the gene ends were 5 bases for V and 4 bases for J; bases not matched to a gene: 4. Per the germline V gene, CDR1 is ENHRY and CDR2 is SYGVKD. This CDR3 is built from 15 residues. In DNA, the CDR3 is TGTGCCATCAGTTCCGGACAGGGGGCTTACAATGAGCAGTTCTTC. This translates into CAISSGQGAYNEQFF.